Shown below are 23 T cell receptor beta chains from a single sample sequenced in a study of early T cells in non-severe SARS-CoV-2 infection. TCRdb passed the 5' RACE reads through MiXCR, listing each CDR3 protein once. The sample lists roughly 48,000 distinct CDR3 sequences; around 6% were seen once. The sequenced sample consisted of whole blood. The receptors derive from an adult who was a healthcare worker with PCR-confirmed SARS-CoV-2 infection or an uninfected control (not recorded which).

This clonotype was counted many times. The rearrangement joins TRBV5-1 to TRBJ1-2; D is uncertain. Germline V gives CDR1 SGHRS, CDR2 YFSETQ. Trimming took off 0 bases at V and 6 bases at J, with 12 bases between the two ends. The CDR3 spans 14 residues. Here the CDR3 reads CASSLVTPGNGYTF. The DNA for the CDR3 is TGCGCCAGCAGCTTGGTGACTCCTGGGAATGGCTACACCTTC.

This clonotype has only a few counts. The CDR3 is CASSYSGTGVYEQYF. The CDR3 nucleotides are TGTGCCAGCAGCTACTCCGGGACAGGGGTATACGAGCAGTACTTC. The V gene is TRBV12-3 or TRBV12-4, the J gene TRBJ2-7; 10 nucleotides line up with TRBD1. The CDR3 runs 15 residues. The V and J ends lost 6 bases and 4 bases, in that order; junction bases with no gene match: 9.

There are many counts of this clonotype. V gene TRBV7-2 combines with J gene TRBJ1-4; D not certain. Trimming took off 5 bases at V and 5 bases at J, with 6 bases between the two ends. Germline V gene sequence: CDR1 SGHTA, CDR2 FQGNSA. This CDR3 spans 12 amino acids. CDR3 sequence reads: CASSLRNEKLFF. The CDR3 DNA is TGTGCCAGCAGCCTCAGGAATGAAAAACTGTTTTTT.

The table lists this clonotype with many counts. The V call is TRBV5-5, the J call TRBJ2-1; D gene ambiguous. This CDR3 has 12 amino acids. V lost 1 base to trimming and J lost 9 bases, with 8 bases between them. CDR1 and CDR2 (germline): SGHKS, YYEKEE (reference sequence). The CDR3 coding sequence is TGTGCCAGCAGCTTGAGACTTCTTGAGCAGTTCTTC. Translated, it gives CASSLRLLEQFF.

The table lists this clonotype with many counts. The genes are TRBV6-2 or TRBV6-3 and TRBJ2-2; D unclear. Trimming shortened V by 6 bases and J by 5 bases, and 13 bases separated the two germline ends. Germline values: CDR1 MNHEY, CDR2 SVGEGT. The CDR3 has 14 amino acids. The CDR3 coding sequence is TGTGCCAGCAGCTATTTTTTGCATACCGGGGAGCTGTTTTTT. Encoded protein: CASSYFLHTGELFF.

This clonotype came up many times. The chain recombines TRBV20-1 with TRBJ2-3, with 9 positions matching TRBD2. This CDR3 is 16 amino acids long. The V and J ends lost 5 bases and 5 bases, in that order; junction bases with no gene match: 14. Germline V gives CDR1 DFQATT, CDR2 SNEGSKA (reference sequence). Here the CDR3 reads CSAPRNRRGGQDTQYF. CDR3 DNA: TGCAGTGCTCCCCGTAATCGGCGGGGGGGCCAAGATACGCAGTATTTT.

This clonotype was detected many times. This chain uses TRBV4-1 with TRBJ1-2; possible D gene TRBD1, 6 bases. Germline loops: CDR1 MGHRA, CDR2 YSYEKL. The CDR3 is 16 residues long. The V gene lost 6 bases and the J gene lost 3 bases, with 20 bases spanning the gap. The CDR3 DNA is TGCGCCAGCAGGGCTACGGGGGCAGACCTTTACTATGGCTACACCTTC. Amino acids: CASRATGADLYYGYTF.

The table lists this clonotype with many counts. J is TRBJ1-2 and V is TRBV7-8; no reliable D call. The ends were cut back, 6 bases at V and 10 bases at J, with 12 bases in the middle. In germline, CDR1 is SGHVS, CDR2 FQNEAQ. The CDR3 spans 11 residues. The CDR3 spells CASSSKLAYTF. The CDR3 DNA reads TGTGCCAGCAGTTCTAAATTAGCCTACACCTTC. Complete variable domain (other parts from reference TRBV7-8 and TRBJ1-2): GAGVSQSPRYKVAKRGQDVALRCDPISGHVSLFWYQQALGQGPEFLTYFQNEAQLDKSGLPSDRFFAERPEGSVSTLKIQRTQQEDSAVYLCASSSKLAYTFGSGTRLTVV.

This clonotype was seen ten or more times. The J gene is TRBJ1-6, the V gene TRBV27, with D tentatively TRBD1 (6 bases). The CDR3 has 17 residues. CDR1 and CDR2 (germline): MNHEY, SMNVEV (reference sequence). V was pared by 5 bases and J by 6 bases, with 20 bases between. CDR3 residues: CASSTTGDLFINSPLHF. In DNA, the CDR3 is TGTGCCAGCAGTACGACAGGCGACTTATTCATTAATTCACCCCTCCACTTT.

This clonotype was seen at least ten times. The gene calls are TRBV27 and TRBJ2-3, with no clear D. Trimming left V 5 bases short and J 0 bases short, with 15 bases between. Germline V gives CDR1 MNHEY, CDR2 SMNVEV (reference sequence). The CDR3 extends over 16 amino acids. CDR3 DNA: TGTGCCAGCAGTCCTCGTAGCTTGACTAGCACAGATACGCAGTATTTT. Residues: CASSPRSLTSTDTQYF.

There are many counts of this clonotype. V is TRBV5-1 and J is TRBJ1-1; maybe TRBD1 (5 bases). This CDR3 has 14 amino acids. CDR1 is SGHRS and CDR2 is YFSETQ in the germline V gene. Trimming removed 2 bases at V and 1 base at J, with 9 bases between. DNA of the CDR3: TGCGCCAGCAGCTTCACAGGTCCGAACACTGAAGCTTTCTTT. The encoded protein is CASSFTGPNTEAFF.

This clonotype was detected ten times or more. The gene calls are TRBV6-2 or TRBV6-3 and TRBJ2-6; 8 nucleotides match TRBD1. The length of the CDR3 is 16 residues. Germline assignment: CDR1 MNHEY and CDR2 SVGEGT. J gave up 2 bases and V 6 bases, and 6 bases lay outside the gene matches. The CDR3 here is CASRGTGNAGANVLTF. The CDR3 region has the DNA TGTGCCAGCAGGGGGACAGGAAACGCTGGGGCCAACGTCCTGACTTTC.

There are a few counts of this clonotype. The CDR3 DNA is TGCGCCAGCAGCTTGGCGGCTAGCGGGGCCTTAAATGAGCAGTTCTTC. Amino acids: CASSLAASGALNEQFF. V usage is TRBV5-1 and J usage is TRBJ2-1; 9 bases match TRBD2. From germline, CDR1 is SGHRS and CDR2 YFSETQ. Trimming removed 0 bases from V and 7 bases from J; junction bases left unmatched: 8. The CDR3 is 16 residues long. The full variable domain, in which reference TRBV5-1 and TRBJ2-1 provide the parts outside the CDR3, is KAGVTQTPRYLIKTRGQQVTLSCSPISGHRSVSWYQQTPGQGLQFLFEYFSETQRNKGNFPGRFSGRQFSNSRSEMNVSTLELGDSALYLCASSLAASGALNEQFFGPGTRLTVL.

In this sample, this clonotype turned up many times. The chain joins TRBV29-1 to TRBJ1-2, with D perhaps TRBD1 (5 bases). V was cut by 7 bases and J by 0 bases, with 15 bases left in between. Germline V lookup: CDR1 SQVTM, CDR2 ANQGSEA. The CDR3 loop spans 14 amino acids. CDR3 in amino acids: CSAQGDGSNYGYTF. In DNA form, the CDR3 reads TGCAGCGCCCAAGGGGACGGATCTAACTATGGCTACACCTTC.

The chain recombines TRBV7-2 with TRBJ2-7, with TRBD1 as a possible D gene (6 bases). The CDR3 sequence is 15 residues long. Germline CDR1 is SGHTA and CDR2 is FQGNSA. V lost 5 bases, J lost 0 bases, and 14 bases lay in between. CDR3 sequence (DNA): TGTGCCAGCAGCCTCTTGGGGGCCCCCTCCTACGAGCAGTACTTC. Protein sequence: CASSLLGAPSYEQYF.

This clonotype came up a few times. The V gene is TRBV28, the J gene TRBJ2-5, with 9 bases that match TRBD2. The germline CDR1 and CDR2 sequences are MDHEN and SYDVKM. The V and J ends lost 1 base and 5 bases, in that order; junction bases with no gene match: 8. The CDR3 totals 16 residues. This CDR3 reads CASSLFLAGLGETQYF. CDR3 sequence (DNA): TGTGCCAGCAGTTTATTCCTAGCGGGGTTAGGGGAGACCCAGTACTTC. The variable domain in full, with the rest retrieved from reference TRBV28 and TRBJ2-5, is DVKVTQSSRYLVKRTGEKVFLECVQDMDHENMFWYRQDPGLGLRLIYFSYDVKMKEKGDIPEGYSVSREKKERFSLILESASTNQTSMYLCASSLFLAGLGETQYFGPGTRLLVL.

This clonotype was seen at least ten times. This chain joins TRBV7-2 and TRBJ2-5; unclear D gene. CDR1 is SGHTA and CDR2 is FQGNSA in the germline V gene. This CDR3 has 13 amino acids. V shed 4 bases and J shed 2 bases, with 8 bases lying between them. The CDR3 loop is CASSSPQQETQYF. In DNA form, the CDR3 reads TGTGCCAGCAGCTCCCCCCAGCAAGAGACCCAGTACTTC.

The sample holds a few counts of this clonotype. This sequence joins TRBV20-1 and TRBJ2-5; 8 bases fit TRBD1. CDR1 and CDR2 from the germline V gene are DFQATT and SNEGSKA (reference sequence). V was clipped by 7 bases and J by 5 bases; unmatched bases: 12. The CDR3 sequence is 14 residues long. The CDR3 region is CSVNRGSVEETQYF. The CDR3 bases are TGCAGTGTTAACAGGGGGTCGGTAGAGGAGACCCAGTACTTC.

This clonotype was recorded at least ten times. The chain links TRBV7-9 to TRBJ2-1; D may match TRBD1 or TRBD2 (6 bases each). V lost 2 bases to trimming and J lost 2 bases, with 10 bases between them. The CDR3 contains 15 residues. Germline CDR1 and CDR2: SEHNR and FQNEAQ (reference sequence). As DNA, the CDR3 is TGTGCCAGCAGCTTAAGACGGGGGCCCTACAATGAGCAGTTCTTC. This codes for CASSLRRGPYNEQFF.

This clonotype was seen repeatedly, ten times or more. Here the CDR3 DNA reads TGTGCCAGCTCACCACTGAGTCAAGGACCCAGCACAGATACGCAGTATTTT. It codes for CASSPLSQGPSTDTQYF. J is TRBJ2-3 and V is TRBV18; D remains unclear. The CDR3 contains 17 residues. Deletions cut 1 base from V and 0 bases from J, with 14 bases between. Germline CDR1 reads KGHSH; CDR2 reads LQKENI. Supplemented by reference TRBV18 and TRBJ2-3, the full variable domain reads NAGVMQNPRHLVRRRGQEARLRCSPMKGHSHVYWYRQLPEEGLKFMVYLQKENIIDESGMPKERFSAEFPKEGPSILRIQQVVRGDSAAYFCASSPLSQGPSTDTQYFGPGTRLTVL.

The chain couples TRBV6-2 or TRBV6-3 to TRBJ2-7; 12 nucleotides line up with TRBD2. The junction had 13 bases not matched to a gene; V was cut back by 7 bases and J by 3 bases. The CDR3 loop spans 17 amino acids. Germline V CDR1 and CDR2: MNHEY, SVGEGT. The chain's CDR3 is CASTPARLAGGHYEQYF. The CDR3 DNA follows: TGTGCCAGCACACCCGCGAGGCTAGCGGGGGGGCACTACGAGCAGTACTTC.

The gene calls are TRBV29-1 and TRBJ1-2; D is unclear. Trimming removed 6 bases at V and 6 bases at J, with 14 bases between. The CDR3 extends over 12 amino acids. Germline V gene lookup returns CDR1 SQVTM and CDR2 ANQGSEA. The CDR3 DNA reads TGCAGCGTACCAGACTATGAGGATGGCTACACCTTC. This gives the protein CSVPDYEDGYTF.

Many counts were recorded for this clonotype. The rearrangement uses TRBV5-1 and TRBJ2-6, with D perhaps given as TRBD1 or TRBD2 (5 bases each). This CDR3 contains 18 residues. The V gene lost 4 bases and the J gene lost 2 bases, with 19 bases spanning the gap. Per germline, CDR1 SGHRS and CDR2 YFSETQ. The CDR3 bases are TGCGCCAGCAGCGGACCCGGGACCCGGACGGCTGGGGCCAACGTCCTGACTTTC. It encodes CASSGPGTRTAGANVLTF.